Shown below are 11 T cell receptor beta chains from a single sample sequenced in a study of T cell changes during pregnancy in multiple sclerosis. Method: immunoSEQ multiplex PCR; TCRdb's copy keeps in-frame clones and lacks some. The sample gives tens of thousands of clones, 75% to 95% of which show up once; 0.6% to 0.7% is in the top ten. The specimen was CD4+ T cells from peripheral blood mononuclear cells, collected in the third trimester of pregnancy. These receptors came from a female donor in good health, enrolled as a control in a pregnancy study.

The V and J genes are TRBV18 and TRBJ1-2, with 7 bases matching TRBD1. Germline V gene sequence: CDR1 KGHSH, CDR2 LQKENI. Unmatched junction bases numbered 8, after V lost 3 bases and J lost 10 bases. This CDR3 is built from 13 residues. The DNA of the CDR3 is TGTGCCAGCTCACCTTCCGGGACAGCTCTCTACACCTTC. The encoded protein is CASSPSGTALYTF. Looking up the rest from reference TRBV18 and TRBJ1-2 gives the full variable domain: NAGVMQNPRHLVRRRGQEARLRCSPMKGHSHVYWYRQLPEEGLKFMVYLQKENIIDESGMPKERFSAEFPKEGPSILRIQQVVRGDSAAYFCASSPSGTALYTFGSGTRLTVV.

The rearrangement joins TRBV6-5 to TRBJ1-2; D uncertain. The V gene's germline CDR1 is MNHEY and CDR2 SVGAGI. There are 15 residues in the CDR3. Trimming pared 0 bases from V and 0 bases from J, leaving 8 bases between. The CDR3 bases are TGTGCCAGCAGTTACTCCAGAGGAGCTAACTATGGCTACACCTTC. This translates into CASSYSRGANYGYTF.

The CDR3 here is CASSSDRGLGEQYF. CDR3 sequence (DNA): TGTGCCAGCAGTTCGGACAGGGGGCTAGGCGAGCAGTACTTC. The chain is built from TRBV6-6 and TRBJ2-7, with TRBD1 matching 11 bases. With 4 bases clipped from V and 6 bases from J, the junction kept 5 bases outside the gene matches. Germline-derived CDR1 and CDR2 are MNHNY and SVGAGI (reference sequence). The length of the CDR3 is 14 residues.

CDR3 nucleotide sequence: TGTGCCAGCAGCTTAGACTCCGGTGGACTGAGCAATCAGCCCCAGCATTTT. Translating gives CASSLDSGGLSNQPQHF. The chain uses TRBV11-2 and TRBJ1-5; D unclear. The CDR3 consists of 17 residues. Germline-derived CDR1 and CDR2 are SGHAT and FQNNGV. The V gene lost 0 bases and the J gene lost 1 base, with 13 bases spanning the gap.

CDR3 sequence reads: CASSLESSGGETQYF. The CDR3 region has the DNA TGTGCCAGCAGCTTAGAGTCGTCCGGTGGAGAGACCCAGTACTTC. V and J are TRBV7-2 and TRBJ2-5; D not resolved. V shed 1 base and J shed 4 bases, with 13 bases lying between them. The CDR3 consists of 15 residues. The V gene's germline CDR1 is SGHTA and CDR2 FQGNSA.

The chain links TRBV6-1 to TRBJ2-3; 10 bases fit TRBD2. There are 18 residues in the CDR3. V lost 4 bases to trimming and J lost 2 bases; unmatched junction nucleotides: 12. Germline V lookup: CDR1 MNHNS, CDR2 SASEGT. CDR3 sequence reads: CASSALAGVGWNTDTQYF. As DNA, the CDR3 is TGTGCCAGCAGTGCCCTAGCGGGGGTCGGTTGGAACACAGATACGCAGTATTTT.

The chain joins TRBV12-2 to TRBJ2-1; TRBD2, the table's D call, was not compared with the DNA. TRBV12-2 is noted as a pseudogene. CDR3 length: 19 amino acids. The CDR3 nucleotides read TGTGCAAGTCGCTTAGCTAGGGCGAAGACTAGCAAAGTTTTCAATGAGCAGTTCTTC. This translates into CASRLARAKTSKVFNEQFF.

This sequence joins TRBV10-1 and TRBJ2-1, with TRBD2 identical over 9 bases. Germline assignment: CDR1 WNHNN and CDR2 SYGVQD (reference sequence). The CDR3 covers 15 residues. V lost 8 bases and J lost 2; bases outside the gene matches: 7. The CDR3 is CASSPAGGTYNEQFF. The DNA for the CDR3 is TGCGCCAGCTCCCCAGCGGGAGGAACCTACAATGAGCAGTTCTTC.

The V gene is TRBV4-1, the J gene TRBJ2-1, with D perhaps matching TRBD2 (6 bases). Germline V gene lookup returns CDR1 MGHRA and CDR2 YSYEKL. The CDR3 consists of 15 residues. Trimming removed 4 bases at V and 1 base at J, with 11 bases between. The CDR3 spells CASSRPRGSYNEQFF. In DNA form, the CDR3 reads TGCGCCAGCAGCCGGCCCCGGGGGTCCTACAATGAGCAGTTCTTC.

The chain carries TRBV19 and TRBJ1-5; tentative D call: TRBD1 (5 bases). The germline V gene has CDR1 LNHDA and CDR2 SQIVND (reference sequence). Trimming stripped 7 bases from V and 0 bases from J, with 13 bases between. The CDR3 is 15 amino acids. In nucleotides, the CDR3 is TGTGCCAGTATAGTGGCGCAGGGTAGCAATCAGCCCCAGCATTTT. This sequence encodes CASIVAQGSNQPQHF. The whole variable domain, filled in from reference TRBV19 and TRBJ1-5, reads DGGITQSPKYLFRKEGQNVTLSCEQNLNHDAMYWYRQDPGQGLRLIYYSQIVNDFQKGDIAEGYSVSREKKESFPLTVTSAQKNPTAFYLCASIVAQGSNQPQHFGDGTRLSIL.

This chain connects TRBV5-1 to TRBJ2-5, with D perhaps matching TRBD1 (6 bases). The V end lost 0 bases, the J end lost 2 bases, and 8 bases lay between the germline ends. The CDR3 loop spans 14 amino acids. From germline, CDR1 is SGHRS and CDR2 YFSETQ. CDR3 nucleotide sequence: TGCGCCAGCAGCTTGGAACAGGGACAAGAGACCCAGTACTTC. It codes for CASSLEQGQETQYF.